The rows below give T cell receptor beta chains drawn from one sample of a study of blood T cell repertoires in COVID-19. The assay was immunoSEQ multiplex PCR, and TCRdb's table has in-frame clones only and misses some. The sample includes around 160,000 clones, approximately 80% of them seen just once. Material for sequencing was peripheral blood. These receptors all stem from a human donor in a cohort sampled during active COVID-19. Both conserved end residues are part of each CDR3. The order of the fields is J gene, D gene, V gene, clone size, CDR3 protein, CDR3 DNA. D genes are given only for firm matches. Size tells how often a clone was seen (once, few, many) or the class of an expanded clone, and some rows leave it out.

j_call: TRBJ1-2; d_call: .; v_call: TRBV6-1; clone_size: once; cdr3_aa: CASSEARQGRAYGYTF; cdr3_nt: TGTGCCAGCAGTGAAGCCAGGCAGGGTAGGGCCTATGGCTACACCTTC
j_call: TRBJ2-2; d_call: TRBD2; v_call: TRBV10-2; clone_size: few; cdr3_aa: CASSGSGGTGNTGELFF; cdr3_nt: TGCGCCAGCAGTGGTAGCGGGGGAACCGGTAACACCGGGGAGCTGTTTTTT
j_call: TRBJ2-7; d_call: .; v_call: TRBV2; clone_size: .; cdr3_aa: CASSERGRESYEQYF; cdr3_nt: TGTGCCAGCAGTGAGCGGGGCAGGGAATCCTACGAGCAGTACTTC
j_call: TRBJ2-3; d_call: .; v_call: TRBV19; clone_size: .; cdr3_aa: CASSTPQRDTQYF; cdr3_nt: TGTGCCAGTAGTACCCCCCAGCGAGATACGCAGTATTTT
j_call: TRBJ2-5; d_call: .; v_call: TRBV10-3; clone_size: .; cdr3_aa: CAINSGTHQETQYF; cdr3_nt: TGTGCCATCAATTCCGGGACACACCAAGAGACCCAGTACTTC
j_call: TRBJ2-3; d_call: TRBD2; v_call: TRBV30; clone_size: .; cdr3_aa: CAWSFTGGGTDTQYF; cdr3_nt: TGTGCCTGGAGTTTCACGGGAGGAGGGACAGATACGCAGTATTTT
j_call: TRBJ1-1; d_call: .; v_call: TRBV3-1/TRBV3-2; clone_size: once; cdr3_aa: CASSQEINLNTEAFF; cdr3_nt: TGTGCCAGCAGCCAAGAGATTAACTTGAACACTGAAGCTTTCTTT
j_call: TRBJ1-4; d_call: .; v_call: TRBV19; clone_size: .; cdr3_aa: CASSLRPGATNEKLFF; cdr3_nt: TGTGCCAGTAGCCTCCGGCCGGGGGCAACTAATGAAAAACTGTTTTTT
j_call: TRBJ2-5; d_call: TRBD2; v_call: TRBV7-7; clone_size: .; cdr3_aa: CASSSIAGGPGTQYF; cdr3_nt: TGTGCTAGCAGCTCGATAGCGGGGGGGCCGGGGACCCAGTACTTC
j_call: TRBJ1-4; d_call: TRBD1; v_call: TRBV7-6; clone_size: .; cdr3_aa: CASSIGQALNEKLFF; cdr3_nt: TGTGCCAGCAGCATAGGACAGGCGCTTAATGAAAAACTGTTTTTT
j_call: TRBJ1-3; d_call: .; v_call: TRBV14; clone_size: .; cdr3_aa: CASSFGSGNTIYF; cdr3_nt: TGTGCCAGCAGCTTCGGCTCTGGAAACACCATATATTTT
j_call: TRBJ1-1; d_call: .; v_call: TRBV6-5; clone_size: .; cdr3_aa: CASSSAGLNTEAFF; cdr3_nt: TGTGCCAGCAGTTCCGCAGGGTTGAACACTGAAGCTTTCTTT
j_call: TRBJ2-1; d_call: TRBD2; v_call: TRBV4-1; clone_size: .; cdr3_aa: CASSQDAAGGPSEQFF; cdr3_nt: TGCGCCAGCAGCCAAGATGCAGCGGGGGGGCCGAGTGAGCAGTTCTTC
j_call: TRBJ2-5; d_call: TRBD1; v_call: TRBV3-1/TRBV3-2; clone_size: .; cdr3_aa: CASTPTGGLAQYF; cdr3_nt: TGTGCCAGCACCCCGACAGGGGGCTTGGCCCAGTACTTC
j_call: TRBJ2-5; d_call: .; v_call: TRBV5-4; clone_size: .; cdr3_aa: CASSGDTRGETQYF; cdr3_nt: TGTGCCAGCAGTGGGGATACCCGGGGGGAGACCCAGTACTTC
j_call: TRBJ2-7; d_call: .; v_call: TRBV5-1; clone_size: .; cdr3_aa: CASRVDINYEQYF; cdr3_nt: TGCGCCAGCAGGGTGGACATTAATTACGAGCAGTACTTC
j_call: TRBJ2-7; d_call: TRBD1; v_call: TRBV11-1; clone_size: .; cdr3_aa: CASSHTGGPYEQYF; cdr3_nt: TGTGCCAGCAGCCACACAGGGGGCCCCTACGAGCAGTACTTC
j_call: TRBJ1-3; d_call: .; v_call: TRBV9; clone_size: .; cdr3_aa: CASTSNLGNTIYF; cdr3_nt: TGTGCCAGTACCTCTAACCTTGGAAACACCATATATTTT
j_call: TRBJ2-3; d_call: TRBD2; v_call: TRBV18; clone_size: .; cdr3_aa: CASSPKTGGAGDTQYF; cdr3_nt: TGTGCCAGCTCACCAAAAACCGGGGGGGCCGGAGATACGCAGTATTTT
j_call: TRBJ1-1; d_call: TRBD1; v_call: TRBV4-1; clone_size: .; cdr3_aa: CASSQGTGGVKTEAFF; cdr3_nt: TGCGCCAGCAGCCAAGGAACAGGGGGCGTGAAAACTGAAGCTTTCTTT
j_call: TRBJ1-5; d_call: .; v_call: TRBV12-3/TRBV12-4; clone_size: once; cdr3_aa: CASSFLRGPQHF; cdr3_nt: TGTGCCAGCAGTTTTCTCAGAGGGCCCCAGCATTTT
j_call: TRBJ1-1; d_call: TRBD1; v_call: TRBV6-5; clone_size: .; cdr3_aa: CASSYSGTGGFEAFF; cdr3_nt: TGTGCCAGCAGTTACTCCGGGACAGGGGGATTTGAAGCTTTCTTT
j_call: TRBJ1-2; d_call: TRBD1; v_call: TRBV7-9; clone_size: .; cdr3_aa: CASSTWTGGDYGYTF; cdr3_nt: TGTGCCAGCAGCACCTGGACAGGCGGTGACTATGGCTACACCTTC
j_call: TRBJ2-5; d_call: TRBD2; v_call: TRBV19; clone_size: .; cdr3_aa: CASSTTDGGETQYF; cdr3_nt: TGTGCCAGTAGTACGACGGACGGGGGGGAGACCCAGTACTTC
j_call: TRBJ2-2; d_call: TRBD2; v_call: TRBV29-1; clone_size: .; cdr3_aa: CSVTGGLAGELFF; cdr3_nt: TGCAGCGTTACGGGGGGGCTCGCCGGGGAGCTGTTTTTT
j_call: TRBJ1-2; d_call: .; v_call: TRBV6-2/TRBV6-3; clone_size: .; cdr3_aa: CASSAGVALIYGYTF; cdr3_nt: TGTGCCAGCAGTGCGGGGGTGGCTCTAATCTATGGCTACACCTTC
j_call: TRBJ1-5; d_call: TRBD1; v_call: TRBV6-2/TRBV6-3; clone_size: .; cdr3_aa: CASSLGQGGTGNQPQHF; cdr3_nt: TGTGCCAGCAGTCTGGGACAGGGGGGAACTGGCAATCAGCCCCAGCATTTT